A single TCR beta chain is shown here with its context. Antigen specificity is unknown. In the naive CD8 group, cells lacked CD45RO and were positively selected for CCR7, so terminally differentiated effector memory CD45RA+ cells were left out. None of the donors, who were healthy HIV-negative adults, had recently had acute infections or vaccinations. This entry belongs to a study of shared clonotypes between healthy human individuals. Whole-study findings and limits: Sharing across several donors was seen in around 5% of naive CD4 clonotypes.

Trimming took 1 base from V and 3 from J, leaving 6 bases between them. This CDR3 has 13 residues. The germline V gene has CDR1 MNHNS and CDR2 SASEGT. Evenly divided among several immunoSEQ plates was the genomic DNA of each subset. Using immunoSEQ multiplex PCR, the repertoire was profiled, and TCRdb retains in-frame clones only, with some absent. The table lists 2 million or so clones, roughly 94% of them singletons. V usage is TRBV6-1 and J usage is TRBJ1-2, with D perhaps matching TRBD1 (5 bases). The specimen sequenced was naive CD8+ T cells sorted from blood. The source is a man aged 18 to 30 in good health. CDR3 protein: CASSEGGYYGYTF. CDR3 bases: TGTGCCAGCAGTGAAGGGGGCTACTATGGCTACACCTTC.